A selection of T cell receptor beta chains follows, all from one sample in a study of cytomegalovirus exposure and HLA in healthy donors. Method: immunoSEQ multiplex PCR; TCRdb's copy keeps in-frame clones and lacks some. In the table there are some 150,000 clones, approximately 8.9% of which are singletons. Sequencing was performed on PBMCs. The receptors originated from a woman between 40 and 55 years old in good health and CMV-seropositive. Both conserved end residues are part of each CDR3. Fields, in order: clone size, J gene, D gene, V gene, CDR3 protein, CDR3 DNA. The D gene is left open where the match is weak. Only some rows state a clone size, as once, few, many or a class for expanded clones.

few	TRBJ2-7	NA	TRBV19	CASSIGSRNYEQYF	TGTGCCAGTAGTATAGGAAGCAGGAACTACGAGCAGTACTTC
NA	TRBJ2-7	TRBD1	TRBV6-5	CASSYLVGGLYEQYF	TGTGCCAGCAGTTACCTCGTAGGGGGCTTATACGAGCAGTACTTC
few	TRBJ1-6	NA	TRBV27	CASSSYPSDTYSPLHF	TGTGCCAGCAGTTCTTACCCCTCGGACACTTATTCACCCCTCCACTTT
NA	TRBJ1-1	NA	TRBV10-2	CASSERQPNTEAFF	TGCGCCAGCAGTGAACGACAGCCGAACACTGAAGCTTTCTTT
NA	TRBJ2-7	TRBD2	TRBV2	CASAYASGGYEQYF	TGTGCCAGCGCCTACGCTAGCGGGGGTTACGAGCAGTACTTC
few	TRBJ2-2	TRBD1	TRBV6-5	CASSLTGETGELFF	TGTGCCAGCAGTCTGACAGGGGAAACCGGGGAGCTGTTTTTT
NA	TRBJ2-5	TRBD2	TRBV15	CATSGLARRAVETQYF	TGTGCCACCAGCGGACTAGCTCGGCGGGCAGTAGAGACCCAGTACTTC
few	TRBJ1-1	NA	TRBV6-6	CASSDSPGGGGTEAFF	TGTGCCAGCAGTGACTCCCCTGGAGGGGGGGGCACTGAAGCTTTCTTT
few	TRBJ2-7	TRBD1	TRBV2	CASRDREDTYEQYF	TGTGCCAGCAGGGACAGGGAAGACACCTACGAGCAGTACTTC
NA	TRBJ2-5	NA	TRBV5-1	CASSLDGGGQEAQYF	TGCGCCAGCAGCTTGGATGGAGGGGGCCAAGAGGCCCAGTACTTC
NA	TRBJ2-7	NA	TRBV7-2	CASSQRTGSYEQYF	TGTGCCAGCAGTCAAAGGACTGGCTCTTACGAGCAGTACTTC
few	TRBJ1-2	NA	TRBV7-2	CASSLELAGPHGYTF	TGTGCCAGCAGCTTAGAGCTGGCAGGGCCCCATGGCTACACCTTC
few	TRBJ2-5	NA	TRBV5-1	CASSLDGTYKETQYF	TGCGCCAGCAGCTTGGACGGGACATACAAAGAGACCCAGTACTTC
NA	TRBJ1-6	NA	TRBV6-1	CAVPRTGLNSPLHF	TGTGCCGTCCCTAGAACAGGGTTGAATTCACCCCTCCACTTT
NA	TRBJ2-7	TRBD2	TRBV5-1	CASSLGGGRSYEQYF	TGCGCCAGCAGCCTTGGCGGGGGGAGATCCTACGAGCAGTACTTC
few	TRBJ2-1	TRBD2	TRBV10-3	CAISGYSGISYNEQFF	TGTGCCATCAGTGGTTATAGCGGGATCTCCTACAATGAGCAGTTCTTC
NA	TRBJ2-5	TRBD2	TRBV19	CATSGLGEATQYF	TGTGCCACCTCGGGACTAGGAGAAGCGACCCAGTACTTC
NA	TRBJ1-2	TRBD1	TRBV6-5	CASSYSTTGDYGYTF	TGTGCCAGCAGTTACTCGACTACAGGGGACTATGGCTACACCTTC
NA	TRBJ1-3	NA	TRBV29-1	CSVGGSLSGNTIYF	TGCAGCGTTGGGGGCAGCCTCTCTGGAAACACCATATATTTT
NA	TRBJ2-3	TRBD1	TRBV5-1	CASSFQGARGDTQYF	TGCGCCAGCAGCTTCCAGGGGGCCAGAGGAGATACGCAGTATTTT
NA	TRBJ2-7	NA	TRBV11-2	CASSLARGTYEQYF	TGTGCCAGCAGCTTAGCTCGCGGGACCTACGAGCAGTACTTC
few	TRBJ1-1	NA	TRBV10-2	CASSDWRSTEAFF	TGCGCCAGCAGTGATTGGAGAAGCACTGAAGCTTTCTTT
few	TRBJ1-1	NA	TRBV6-5	CASSYPGVEAFF	TGTGCCAGCAGTTACCCAGGGGTGGAGGCTTTCTTT
NA	TRBJ1-2	NA	TRBV6-6	CASSRPGLSGSGYTF	TGTGCCAGCAGTCGGCCGGGACTTTCGGGGAGCGGCTACACCTTC
few	TRBJ1-1	NA	TRBV7-2	CASSPSWATENTEAFF	TGTGCCAGCAGCCCTTCTTGGGCGACCGAGAACACTGAAGCTTTCTTT
NA	TRBJ2-5	TRBD2	TRBV6-5	CASSFAGGLRETQYF	TGTGCCAGCAGTTTCGCGGGGGGGCTCAGGGAGACCCAGTACTTC
few	TRBJ1-2	TRBD1	TRBV6-5	CASRPSRQGYGYTF	TGTGCCAGCAGACCCTCCCGACAGGGCTATGGCTACACCTTC
few	TRBJ1-1	NA	TRBV29-1	CSVAWAGRYTEAFF	TGCAGCGTCGCCTGGGCAGGGAGGTACACTGAAGCTTTCTTT
few	TRBJ2-5	NA	TRBV6-1	CASSLANSQETQYF	TGTGCCAGCAGCCTAGCTAATTCCCAAGAGACCCAGTACTTC
NA	TRBJ1-6	NA	TRBV4-1	CASSQDVHRVTDSYNSPLHF	TGCGCCAGCAGCCAAGATGTCCACAGGGTGACGGACTCCTATAATTCACCCCTCCACTTT
few	TRBJ2-7	TRBD1	TRBV7-2	CASSLVIWGQPYEQYF	TGTGCCAGCAGCTTAGTGATATGGGGACAGCCTTACGAGCAGTACTTC
few	TRBJ2-2	TRBD2	TRBV27	CASSFWRGSNTGELFF	TGTGCCAGCAGTTTCTGGCGGGGGAGCAACACCGGGGAGCTGTTTTTT
NA	TRBJ1-3	TRBD1	TRBV5-1	CASSRTGTGDSGNTIYF	TGCGCCAGCAGCCGAACCGGGACAGGGGATTCTGGAAACACCATATATTTT
NA	TRBJ1-5	NA	TRBV5-6	CASSPGRPNQPQHF	TGTGCCAGCAGCCCTGGGCGACCCAATCAGCCCCAGCATTTT
few	TRBJ2-7	TRBD1	TRBV27	CASSREGQGHYEQYF	TGTGCCAGCAGTCGAGAGGGACAGGGCCACTACGAGCAGTACTTC
NA	TRBJ1-4	TRBD1	TRBV19	CASSIKGGQGNEKLFF	TGTGCCAGTAGTATAAAAGGAGGACAGGGGAATGAAAAACTGTTTTTT
NA	TRBJ2-3	NA	TRBV5-8	CASSLYRGGTQYF	TGTGCCAGCAGCTTGTACCGCGGCGGTACGCAGTATTTT
NA	TRBJ1-1	NA	TRBV7-9	CASSPRGIDLREAFF	TGTGCCAGCAGCCCCCGGGGTATAGACTTGCGGGAAGCTTTCTTT
NA	TRBJ1-1	NA	TRBV7-2	CASSSLYTEAFF	TGTGCCAGCAGCTCCCTTTACACTGAAGCTTTCTTT
NA	TRBJ1-5	TRBD1	TRBV7-9	CASSKDRGINQPQHF	TGTGCCAGCAGCAAGGACAGGGGGATCAATCAGCCCCAGCATTTT